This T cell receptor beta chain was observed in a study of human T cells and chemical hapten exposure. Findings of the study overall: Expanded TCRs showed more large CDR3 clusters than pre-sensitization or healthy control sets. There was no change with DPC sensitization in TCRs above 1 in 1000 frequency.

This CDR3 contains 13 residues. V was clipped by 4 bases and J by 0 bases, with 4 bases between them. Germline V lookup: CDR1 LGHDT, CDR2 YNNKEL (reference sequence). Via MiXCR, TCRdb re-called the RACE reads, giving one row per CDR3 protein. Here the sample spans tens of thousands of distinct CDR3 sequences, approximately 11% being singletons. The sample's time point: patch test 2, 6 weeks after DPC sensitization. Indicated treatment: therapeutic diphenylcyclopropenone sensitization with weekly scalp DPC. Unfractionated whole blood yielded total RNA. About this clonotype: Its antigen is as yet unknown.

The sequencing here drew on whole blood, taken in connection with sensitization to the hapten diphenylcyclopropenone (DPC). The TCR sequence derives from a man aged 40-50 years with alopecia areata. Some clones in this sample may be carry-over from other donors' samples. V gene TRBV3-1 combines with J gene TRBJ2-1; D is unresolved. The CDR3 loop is CASSRSSYNEQFF. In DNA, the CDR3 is TGTGCCAGCAGCCGGAGCTCCTACAATGAGCAGTTCTTC.